This T cell receptor beta chain was documented in a study of blood T cell repertoires in COVID-19. Study-wide context: Both acute and convalescent COVID-19 samples were obtained from the United States, Italy and Spain.

Original methodology: The authors estimated nucleated cell counts from reference gene primer amplification. Produced via immunoSEQ multiplex PCR; TCRdb's table is partial and in-frame only. That table supplies the V and J calls and clone size; D and trimming were determined from the DNA. The sample carries 70,000 to 100,000 clones, approximately 88% recorded once. The TCR sequence derives from a human donor in a cohort sampled during active COVID-19. What was sequenced was peripheral blood.

The CDR3 DNA reads as TGTGCCAGCAGTGAAGCGATAAATATAGGACTCCTCAGCACAGATACGCAGTATTTT. Translation: CASSEAINIGLLSTDTQYF. The rearrangement joins TRBV6-1 to TRBJ2-3; perhaps TRBD2 as D (5 bases). Trimming took 0 bases from V and 0 from J, leaving 19 bases between them. The CDR3 is made up of 19 amino acids. Per the germline V gene, CDR1 is MNHNS and CDR2 is SASEGT.